A selection of T cell receptor beta chains follows, all from one sample in a study of shared clonotypes between healthy human individuals. Sequencing was performed with immunoSEQ multiplex PCR; in TCRdb, only in-frame clones are kept and a portion is missing. The sample records some 490,000 clones, around 73% being singletons. The material sequenced was PBMCs. These receptor sequences come from a middle-aged woman in good health. Some clones in this sample may be carry-over from other donors' samples. The conserved cysteine and the conserved F or W are not part of the CDR3 here. Each record gives: J gene, V gene, CDR3 protein.

>TRBJ2-1|TRBV9
ASSVSGTSGYNEQF
>TRBJ1-1|TRBV5-8
ASSLAETTEAF
>TRBJ2-3|TRBV15
ATSTGLAVGTDTQY
>TRBJ1-3|TRBV15
ATSRGDAPHPGGNTIY
>TRBJ1-2|TRBV5-6
ASSLVRREEYGYT
>TRBJ1-2|TRBV28
ASSSTYRYGYT
>TRBJ2-7|TRBV6-5
ASSGVGSYEQY
>TRBJ1-2|TRBV28
ASSPWGPRDGYT
>TRBJ2-7|TRBV9
ASSVGRGNSYEQY
>TRBJ1-5|TRBV18
ASSLQGNNQPQH
>TRBJ1-5|TRBV19
ASSIDLPADSNQPQH
>TRBJ2-3|TRBV5-1
ASTQEAPEDTQY
>TRBJ2-1|TRBV6-5
ASSTRLVGTDEQF
>TRBJ2-2|TRBV7-9
ASSSFVGGTGELF
>TRBJ1-4|TRBV7-3
ASSSRDPATNEKLF
>TRBJ2-2|TRBV7-2
ASSPLANTGELF
>TRBJ1-1|TRBV19
ASSWPGAEAF
>TRBJ2-5|TRBV19
ASTSDPLGTQY
>TRBJ2-3|TRBV28
ASSLIPTGGPRTDTQY
>TRBJ1-1|TRBV14
ASSQKPGQGPLEAF
>TRBJ1-6|TRBV27
ASSLSMAGVSPLH
>TRBJ2-7|TRBV5-1
ASSTGLAGAYEQY
>TRBJ2-3|TRBV6-6
ARPTSGKTDTDTQY
>TRBJ2-7|TRBV27
ASSSSSPYEQY
>-|TRBV4-2
ASSQESGTYYEQY
>TRBJ1-1|TRBV7-3
ASSLDKNTEAF
>TRBJ1-1|TRBV30
AWAEQGFTEAF
>TRBJ2-7|TRBV2
ASSEDMIRAHYEQY
>TRBJ1-1|TRBV4-1
ASSQDTPGQGPEAF
>TRBJ2-7|TRBV21-1
ASSKVGQGKSY
>TRBJ1-1|TRBV28
ATSSTGEGSTEAF
>TRBJ2-2|TRBV2
ASSPRSPTTGELF
>TRBJ2-1|TRBV19
ASSTTPVGGEQF
>TRBJ1-5|TRBV19
ASRDRGNQPQH
>TRBJ2-3|TRBV5-5
ASSLGSGGDGFTDTQY
>TRBJ1-2|TRBV4-3
ASSQDRKGVDGYT
>TRBJ2-2|TRBV7-6
ASSLNGLGGELF
>TRBJ2-3|TRBV2
ASTGLGVGTDTQY
>TRBJ2-1|TRBV11-2
ASSLDSRYSYNEQF
>TRBJ1-1|TRBV28
ASSLGYSSTSTEAF
>TRBJ2-3|TRBV11-2
ASSLDVGTSTDTQY
>TRBJ2-7|TRBV6-6
ASSYGTVFYEQY
>TRBJ1-3|TRBV5-6
ASSLVGNTIY
>TRBJ2-1|TRBV5-4
ASSGTSSYNEQF
>TRBJ2-1|TRBV5-4
ASSLKLAGYNEQF
>TRBJ2-7|TRBV13
ASSETALWRPTYEQY
>TRBJ2-2|TRBV5-4
ASRTREQGNTGELF
>TRBJ1-2|TRBV28
ASRISGTRTYYT
>TRBJ2-5|TRBV5-1
ASSSAGAKETQY
>TRBJ2-5|TRBV9
ASSVGAGALKETQY